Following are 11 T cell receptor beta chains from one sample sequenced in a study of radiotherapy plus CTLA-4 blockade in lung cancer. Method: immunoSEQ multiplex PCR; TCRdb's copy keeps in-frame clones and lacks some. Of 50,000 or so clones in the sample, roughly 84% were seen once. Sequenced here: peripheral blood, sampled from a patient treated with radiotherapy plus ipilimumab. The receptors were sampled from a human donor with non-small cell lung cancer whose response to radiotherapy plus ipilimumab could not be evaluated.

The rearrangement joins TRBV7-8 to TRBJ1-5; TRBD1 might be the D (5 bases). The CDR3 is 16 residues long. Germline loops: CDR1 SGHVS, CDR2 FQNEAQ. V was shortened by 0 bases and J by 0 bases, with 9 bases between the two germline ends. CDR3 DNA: TGTGCCAGCAGCTTAGCGGCGACAGTTAGCAATCAGCCCCAGCATTTT. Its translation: CASSLAATVSNQPQHF.

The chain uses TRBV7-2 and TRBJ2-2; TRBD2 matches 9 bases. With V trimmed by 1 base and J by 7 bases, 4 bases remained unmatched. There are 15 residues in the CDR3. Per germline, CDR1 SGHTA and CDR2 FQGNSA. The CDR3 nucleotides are TGTGCCAGCAGCTTAGTAGCGGGAGAAATCGGGGAGCTGTTTTTT. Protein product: CASSLVAGEIGELFF.

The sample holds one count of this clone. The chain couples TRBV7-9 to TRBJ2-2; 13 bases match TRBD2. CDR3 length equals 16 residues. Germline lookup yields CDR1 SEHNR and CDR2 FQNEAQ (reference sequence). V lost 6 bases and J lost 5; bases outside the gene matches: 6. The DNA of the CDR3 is TGTGCCAGCAGTCGAGGGGGACTAGCGGGAACCGGGGAGCTGTTTTTT. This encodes CASSRGGLAGTGELFF.

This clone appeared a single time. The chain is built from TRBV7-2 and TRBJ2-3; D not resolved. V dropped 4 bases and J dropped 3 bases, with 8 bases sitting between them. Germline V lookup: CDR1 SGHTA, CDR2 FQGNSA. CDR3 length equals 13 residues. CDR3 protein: CASSSRQTDTQYF. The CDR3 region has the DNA TGTGCCAGCAGCTCCCGACAAACAGATACGCAGTATTTT.

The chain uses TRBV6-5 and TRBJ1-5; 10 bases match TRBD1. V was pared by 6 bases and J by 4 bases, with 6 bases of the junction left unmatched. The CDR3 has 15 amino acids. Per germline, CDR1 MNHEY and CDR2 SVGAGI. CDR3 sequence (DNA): TGTGCCAGCAGACGGGACAGGGGTGGTAATCAGCCCCAGCATTTT. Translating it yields CASRRDRGGNQPQHF.

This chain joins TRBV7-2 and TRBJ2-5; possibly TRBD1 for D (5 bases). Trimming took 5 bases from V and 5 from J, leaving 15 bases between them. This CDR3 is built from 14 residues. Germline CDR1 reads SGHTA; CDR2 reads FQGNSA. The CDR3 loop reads CASSKGRELETQYF. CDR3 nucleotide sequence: TGTGCCAGCAGCAAGGGGCGTGAGCTGGAGACCCAGTACTTC. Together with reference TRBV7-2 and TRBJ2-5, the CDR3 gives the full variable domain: GAGVSQSPSNKVTEKGKDVELRCDPISGHTALYWYRQSLGQGLEFLIYFQGNSAPDKSGLPSDRFSAERTGGSVSTLTIQRTQQEDSAVYLCASSKGRELETQYFGPGTRLLVL.

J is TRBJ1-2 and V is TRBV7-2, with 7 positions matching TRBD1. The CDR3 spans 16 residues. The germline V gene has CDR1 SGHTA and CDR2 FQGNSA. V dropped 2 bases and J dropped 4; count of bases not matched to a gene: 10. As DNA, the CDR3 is TGTGCCAGCAGCTTACTCACCCTACAGGGGAGCTATGGCTACACCTTC. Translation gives CASSLLTLQGSYGYTF.

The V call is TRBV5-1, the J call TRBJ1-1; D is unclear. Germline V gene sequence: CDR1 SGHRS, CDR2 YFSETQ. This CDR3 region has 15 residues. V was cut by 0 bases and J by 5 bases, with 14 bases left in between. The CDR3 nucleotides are TGCGCCAGCAGCTTGGCCTCGGCGGGTGGGACTGAAGCTTTCTTT. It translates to CASSLASAGGTEAFF.

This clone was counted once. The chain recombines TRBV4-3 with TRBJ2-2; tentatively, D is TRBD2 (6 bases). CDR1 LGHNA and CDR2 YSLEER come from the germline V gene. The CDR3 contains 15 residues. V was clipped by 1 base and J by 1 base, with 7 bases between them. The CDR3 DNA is TGCGCCAGCAGCCAAGGGGGGGTGAACACCGGGGAGCTGTTTTTT. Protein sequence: CASSQGGVNTGELFF.

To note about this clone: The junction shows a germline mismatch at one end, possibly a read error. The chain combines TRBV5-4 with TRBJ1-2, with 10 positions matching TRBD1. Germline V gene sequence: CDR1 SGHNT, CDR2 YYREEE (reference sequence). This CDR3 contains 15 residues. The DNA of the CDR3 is TGTGCCAGCAGCTTGATGTCGACAGGGGGCTATGACTACACCTTC. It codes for CASSLMSTGGYDYTF.

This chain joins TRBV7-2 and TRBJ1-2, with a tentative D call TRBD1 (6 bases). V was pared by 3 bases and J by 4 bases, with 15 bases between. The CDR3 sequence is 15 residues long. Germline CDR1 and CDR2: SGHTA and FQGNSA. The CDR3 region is CASSLGAKTRYGYTF. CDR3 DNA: TGTGCCAGCAGCTTGGGGGCCAAAACGCGCTATGGCTACACCTTC.